The rows below give T cell receptor beta chains drawn from one sample of a study of cytomegalovirus exposure and HLA in healthy donors. TCRdb's copy holds only in-frame clones and misses some; the assay was immunoSEQ multiplex PCR. The sample yields tens of thousands of clones, 76% seen once. The specimen sequenced was PBMCs. Source of these receptors: a male donor in good health and CMV-seronegative. Both conserved end residues are part of each CDR3. The D gene is left open where the match is weak. Clone size is given for some rows only: seen once, a few or many times, or a class if the clone is expanded.

CDR3nt,CDR3aa,abundance,j_gene,v_gene,d_gene
TGTGCCAGCAGCAAGGACAGGAACACTGAAGCTTTCTTT,CASSKDRNTEAFF,.,TRBJ1-1,TRBV7-9,.
TGTGCCAGCAGCCAAGGACAGGCGTCGCTAGCCAAAAACATTCAGTACTTC,CASSQGQASLAKNIQYF,.,TRBJ2-4,TRBV4-2,.
TGTGCCAGCAGCTCGACAGGGTCCCTAGCCAAAAACATTCAGTACTTC,CASSSTGSLAKNIQYF,once,TRBJ2-4,TRBV27,TRBD1
TGTGCCAGCAGCTTGACAGGGGTTGATGAAAAACTGTTTTTT,CASSLTGVDEKLFF,.,TRBJ1-4,TRBV5-4,TRBD1
TGTGCCAGCAGCCAAGGGGTGGCACAGGGCTATGGCTACACCTTC,CASSQGVAQGYGYTF,once,TRBJ1-2,TRBV4-2,.
TGTGCCAGCAGTTACTCGCGACAGGGGTTGGGTAGAGGCTACACCTTC,CASSYSRQGLGRGYTF,few,TRBJ1-2,TRBV6-5,TRBD1
TGTGCCAGCAGTTGGACAGGGAACTATGGCTACACCTTC,CASSWTGNYGYTF,few,TRBJ1-2,TRBV27,TRBD1
TGTGCCAGCAGTATTCTCCCCGGGACAGGGTCCTACGAGCAGTACTTC,CASSILPGTGSYEQYF,once,TRBJ2-7,TRBV19,TRBD1
TGTGCCAGCAGTGCGGGGGGAGGTAGCTATGGCTACACCTTC,CASSAGGGSYGYTF,.,TRBJ1-2,TRBV6-1,.
TGTGCCAGCAGTTTGGGGGGTGGGGTTAGGAGTTCAGATACGCAGTATTTT,CASSLGGGVRSSDTQYF,.,TRBJ2-3,TRBV28,.
TGTGCCTGGAGTAGAGGGAGTTTAGATCAGCCCCAGCATTTT,CAWSRGSLDQPQHF,.,TRBJ1-5,TRBV30,.
TGCAGTCTACAGGAGACAAACACCATATATTTT,CSLQETNTIYF,.,TRBJ1-3,TRBV20-1,.
TGTGCCAGCAGCCTCCCGGGTAGCGGGGGACCTCAAGAGACCCAGTACTTC,CASSLPGSGGPQETQYF,.,TRBJ2-5,TRBV7-2,TRBD2